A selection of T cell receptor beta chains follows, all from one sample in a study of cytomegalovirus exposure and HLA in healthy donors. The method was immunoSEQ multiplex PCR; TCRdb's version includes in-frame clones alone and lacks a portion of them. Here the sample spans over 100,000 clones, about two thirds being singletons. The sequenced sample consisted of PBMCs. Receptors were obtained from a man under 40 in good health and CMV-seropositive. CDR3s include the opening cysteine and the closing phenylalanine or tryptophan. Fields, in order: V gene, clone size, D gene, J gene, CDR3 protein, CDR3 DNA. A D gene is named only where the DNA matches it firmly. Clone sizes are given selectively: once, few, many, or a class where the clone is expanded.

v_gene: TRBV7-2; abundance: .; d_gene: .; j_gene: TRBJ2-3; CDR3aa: CASSFPFEGAGLGTDTQYF; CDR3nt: TGTGCCAGCAGCTTTCCCTTCGAGGGCGCGGGGTTAGGCACAGATACGCAGTATTTT
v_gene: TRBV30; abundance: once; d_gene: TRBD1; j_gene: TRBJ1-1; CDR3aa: CAWRGTGWDTEAFF; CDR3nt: TGTGCCTGGAGAGGGACAGGTTGGGACACTGAAGCTTTCTTT
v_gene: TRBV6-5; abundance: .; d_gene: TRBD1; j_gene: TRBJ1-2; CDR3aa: CASSHRGNYGYTF; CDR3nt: TGTGCCAGCAGTCACAGGGGAAACTATGGCTACACCTTC
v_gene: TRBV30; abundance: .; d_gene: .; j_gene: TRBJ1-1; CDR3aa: CAWSDSGEAFF; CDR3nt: TGTGCCTGGAGCGATTCGGGGGAAGCTTTCTTT
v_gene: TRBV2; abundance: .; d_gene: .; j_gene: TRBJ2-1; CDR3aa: CASSEALRGEQFF; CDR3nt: TGTGCCAGCAGTGAAGCGCTTCGCGGAGAGCAGTTCTTC
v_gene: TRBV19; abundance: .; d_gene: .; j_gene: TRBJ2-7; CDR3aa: CATSRTAEREQYF; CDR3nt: TGTGCCACCTCCAGGACAGCGGAGAGGGAGCAGTACTTC
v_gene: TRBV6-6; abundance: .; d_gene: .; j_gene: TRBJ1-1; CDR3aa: CASSRGIGGTNTEAFF; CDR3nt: TGTGCCAGCTCGAGGGGAATCGGGGGTACGAACACTGAAGCTTTCTTT
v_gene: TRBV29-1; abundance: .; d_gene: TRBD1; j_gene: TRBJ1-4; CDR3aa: CSVGSGTGREKLFF; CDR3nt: TGCAGCGTTGGTTCCGGGACAGGTCGGGAAAAACTGTTTTTT
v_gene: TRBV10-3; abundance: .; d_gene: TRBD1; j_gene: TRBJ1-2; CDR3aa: CATTGGANYGYTF; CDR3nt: TGTGCCACGACAGGGGGCGCGAACTATGGCTACACCTTC
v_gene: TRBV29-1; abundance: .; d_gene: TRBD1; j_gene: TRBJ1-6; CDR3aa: CSVVTGSDSPLHF; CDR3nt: TGCAGCGTTGTGACAGGGTCCGATTCACCCCTCCACTTT
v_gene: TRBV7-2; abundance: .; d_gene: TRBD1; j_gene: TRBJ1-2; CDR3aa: CASSHIRGTGPYGYTF; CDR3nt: TGTGCCAGCAGCCACATCAGGGGGACAGGGCCCTATGGCTACACCTTC
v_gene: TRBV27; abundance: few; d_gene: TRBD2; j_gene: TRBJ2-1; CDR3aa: CASSLLREWGNEQFF; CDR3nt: TGTGCCAGCAGTTTATTGCGGGAGTGGGGCAATGAGCAGTTCTTC
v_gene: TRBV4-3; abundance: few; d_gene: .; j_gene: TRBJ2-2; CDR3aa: CASSQGQFSSGELFF; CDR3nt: TGCGCCAGCAGCCAAGGGCAGTTTTCCTCCGGGGAGCTGTTTTTT
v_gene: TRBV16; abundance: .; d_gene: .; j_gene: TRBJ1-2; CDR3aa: CASSQIRGGAYGYTF; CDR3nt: TGTGCCAGCAGCCAAATACGAGGGGGTGCCTATGGCTACACCTTC
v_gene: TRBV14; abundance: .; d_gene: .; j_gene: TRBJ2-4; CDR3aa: CASSLQLAKNIQYF; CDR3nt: TGTGCCAGCAGCTTACAGCTAGCCAAAAACATTCAGTACTTC
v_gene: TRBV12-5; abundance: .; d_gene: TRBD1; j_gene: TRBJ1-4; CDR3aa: CASGFNRGRNEKLFF; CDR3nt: TGTGCTAGTGGTTTCAACAGGGGGCGGAATGAAAAACTGTTTTTT
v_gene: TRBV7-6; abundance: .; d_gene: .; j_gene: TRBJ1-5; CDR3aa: CASSLVRGALFSQPQHF; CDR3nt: TGTGCCAGCAGCTTAGTGCGGGGGGCGCTTTTTTCTCAGCCCCAGCATTTT
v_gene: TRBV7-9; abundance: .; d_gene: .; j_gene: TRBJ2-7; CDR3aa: CASSLAHREQYF; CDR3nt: TGTGCCAGCAGCTTAGCCCACAGAGAGCAGTACTTC
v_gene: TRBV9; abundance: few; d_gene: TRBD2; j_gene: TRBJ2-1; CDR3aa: CASSVETAGSFLREQFF; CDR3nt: TGTGCCAGCAGCGTAGAAACAGCGGGGAGTTTTCTTAGAGAGCAGTTCTTC
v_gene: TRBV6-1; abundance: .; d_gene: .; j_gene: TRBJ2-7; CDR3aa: CASSEDPQAALYEQYF; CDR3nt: TGTGCCAGCAGTGAAGACCCCCAGGCCGCTCTCTACGAGCAGTACTTC
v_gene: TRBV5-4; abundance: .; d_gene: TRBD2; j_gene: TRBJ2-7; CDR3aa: CASSLGGRGGDEQYF; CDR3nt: TGTGCCAGCAGCTTGGGAGGGCGGGGGGGCGACGAGCAGTACTTC
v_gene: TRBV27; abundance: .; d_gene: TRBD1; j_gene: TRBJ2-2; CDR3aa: CASSNRGYGGELFF; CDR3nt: TGTGCCAGCAGTAACAGGGGGTACGGCGGGGAGCTGTTTTTT
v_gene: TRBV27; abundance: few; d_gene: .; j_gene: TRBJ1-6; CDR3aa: CASSSTSGVNNSPLHF; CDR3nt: TGTGCCAGCAGCTCAACCTCGGGGGTAAATAATTCACCCCTCCACTTT
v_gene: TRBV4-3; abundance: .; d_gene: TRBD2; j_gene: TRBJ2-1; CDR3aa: CASSQPGTSPFNEQFF; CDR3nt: TGCGCCAGCAGCCAACCCGGGACTAGCCCTTTCAATGAGCAGTTCTTC
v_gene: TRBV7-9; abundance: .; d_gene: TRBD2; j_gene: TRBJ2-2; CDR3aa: CASSSRPGLAGIGTGELFF; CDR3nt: TGTGCCAGCAGCTCCAGACCGGGACTAGCGGGTATAGGGACCGGGGAGCTGTTTTTT
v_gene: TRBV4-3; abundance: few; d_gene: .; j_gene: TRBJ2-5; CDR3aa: CASSQVFGEGQETQYF; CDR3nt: TGCGCCAGCAGCCAAGTTTTCGGAGAGGGACAAGAGACCCAGTACTTC
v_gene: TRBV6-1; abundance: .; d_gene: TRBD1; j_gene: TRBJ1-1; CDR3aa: CASTPGQGVNTEAFF; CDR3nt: TGTGCCAGCACCCCAGGACAGGGGGTGAACACTGAAGCTTTCTTT
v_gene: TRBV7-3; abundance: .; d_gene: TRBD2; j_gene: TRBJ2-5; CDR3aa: CASSQTSGGGETQYF; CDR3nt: TGTGCCAGCAGCCAAACTAGCGGGGGTGGAGAGACCCAGTACTTC
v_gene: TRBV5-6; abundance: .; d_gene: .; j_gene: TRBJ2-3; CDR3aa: CASSLGGYTDTQYF; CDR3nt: TGTGCCAGCAGCTTGGGGGGCTACACAGATACGCAGTATTTT
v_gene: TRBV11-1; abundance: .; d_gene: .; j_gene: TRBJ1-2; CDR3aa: CASSPQPGFGGYGYTF; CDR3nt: TGTGCCAGCAGCCCCCAGCCTGGGTTTGGCGGCTATGGCTACACCTTC
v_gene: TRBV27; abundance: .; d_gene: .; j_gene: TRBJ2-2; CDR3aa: CASGNRGGGELFF; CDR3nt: TGTGCCAGCGGGAACAGGGGGGGCGGGGAGCTGTTTTTT
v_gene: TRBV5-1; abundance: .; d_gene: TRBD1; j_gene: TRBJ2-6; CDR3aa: CASIAGTGNSGANVLTF; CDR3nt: TGCGCCAGCATAGCCGGGACAGGGAACTCTGGGGCCAACGTCCTGACTTTC
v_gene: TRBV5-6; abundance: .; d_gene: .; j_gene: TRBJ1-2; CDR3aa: CASSLGQVYGYTF; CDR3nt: TGTGCCAGCAGCTTGGGACAGGTCTATGGCTACACCTTC
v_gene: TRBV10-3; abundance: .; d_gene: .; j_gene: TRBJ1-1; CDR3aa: CAISDPVKDSYTEAFF; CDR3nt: TGTGCCATCAGTGACCCTGTTAAGGACAGCTACACTGAAGCTTTCTTT
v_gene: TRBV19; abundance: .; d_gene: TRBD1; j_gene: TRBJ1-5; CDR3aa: CASSMTGASGNQPQHF; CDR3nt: TGTGCCAGTAGTATGACAGGGGCCTCTGGCAATCAGCCCCAGCATTTT
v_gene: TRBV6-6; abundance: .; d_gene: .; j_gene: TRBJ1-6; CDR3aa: CASSLQVTNPNSPLHF; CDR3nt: TGTGCCAGCAGTTTACAGGTGACCAACCCAAATTCACCCCTCCACTTT
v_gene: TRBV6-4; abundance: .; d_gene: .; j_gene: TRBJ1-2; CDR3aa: CASGRGGYGYTF; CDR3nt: TGTGCCAGCGGCAGGGGAGGGTATGGCTACACCTTC
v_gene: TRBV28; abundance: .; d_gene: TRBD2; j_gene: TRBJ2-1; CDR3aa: CASSLRGSSYNEQFF; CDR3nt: TGTGCCAGCAGTTTACGCGGGAGCTCCTACAATGAGCAGTTCTTC
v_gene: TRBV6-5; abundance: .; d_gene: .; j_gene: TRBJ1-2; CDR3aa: CASGGMEGFNYGYTF; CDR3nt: TGTGCCAGCGGGGGGATGGAGGGATTCAACTATGGCTACACCTTC
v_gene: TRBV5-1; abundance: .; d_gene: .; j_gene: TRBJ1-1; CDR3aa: CASSTGNTEAFF; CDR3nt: TGCGCCAGCAGCACAGGGAACACTGAAGCTTTCTTT
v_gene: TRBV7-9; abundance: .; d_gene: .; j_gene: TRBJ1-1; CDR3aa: CASSPQDSMNTEAFF; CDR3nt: TGTGCCAGCAGCCCCCAGGACAGTATGAACACTGAAGCTTTCTTT
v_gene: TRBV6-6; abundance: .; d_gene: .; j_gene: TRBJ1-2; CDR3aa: CASILGGQTNYGYTF; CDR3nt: TGTGCCAGCATCCTAGGCGGGCAAACCAACTATGGCTACACCTTC
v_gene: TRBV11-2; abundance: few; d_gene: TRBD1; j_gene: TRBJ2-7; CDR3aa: CASSFSVDRGLEDEQYF; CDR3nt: TGTGCCAGCAGCTTTAGCGTAGACAGGGGGCTCGAGGACGAGCAGTACTTC
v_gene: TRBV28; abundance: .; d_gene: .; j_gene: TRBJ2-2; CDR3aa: CASRDYNTGELFF; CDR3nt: TGTGCCAGCAGGGACTACAACACCGGGGAGCTGTTTTTT
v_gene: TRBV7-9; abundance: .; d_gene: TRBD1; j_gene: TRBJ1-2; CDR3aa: CASSEGARDYGYTF; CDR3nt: TGTGCCAGCAGCGAGGGGGCGCGAGACTATGGCTACACCTTC